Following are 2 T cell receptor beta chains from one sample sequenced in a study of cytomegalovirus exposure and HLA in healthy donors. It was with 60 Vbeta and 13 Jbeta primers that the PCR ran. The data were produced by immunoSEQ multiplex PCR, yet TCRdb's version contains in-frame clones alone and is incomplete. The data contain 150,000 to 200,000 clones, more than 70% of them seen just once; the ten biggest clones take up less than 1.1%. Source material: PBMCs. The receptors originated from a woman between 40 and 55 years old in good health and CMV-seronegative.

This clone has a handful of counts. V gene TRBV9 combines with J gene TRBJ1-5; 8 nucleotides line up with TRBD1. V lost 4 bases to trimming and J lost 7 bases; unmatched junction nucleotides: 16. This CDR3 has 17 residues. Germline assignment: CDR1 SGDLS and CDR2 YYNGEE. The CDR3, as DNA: TGTGCCAGCAGCCCCGGAGGACAGGGATCACCGTGGCAGCCCCAGCATTTT. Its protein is CASSPGGQGSPWQPQHF. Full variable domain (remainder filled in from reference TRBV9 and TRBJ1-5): DSGVTQTPKHLITATGQRVTLRCSPRSGDLSVYWYQQSLDQGLQFLIQYYNGEERAKGNILERFSAQQFPDLHSELNLSSLELGDSALYFCASSPGGQGSPWQPQHFGDGTRLSIL.

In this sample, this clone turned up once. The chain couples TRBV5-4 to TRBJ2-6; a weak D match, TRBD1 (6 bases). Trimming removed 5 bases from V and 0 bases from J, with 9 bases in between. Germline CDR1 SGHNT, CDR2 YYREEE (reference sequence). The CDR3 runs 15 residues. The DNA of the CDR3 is TGTGCCAGCAGACAGGGAGCCTCTGGGGCCAACGTCCTGACTTTC. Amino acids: CASRQGASGANVLTF.